Below, 14 T cell receptor beta chains from the same sample are listed, as sequenced in a study of T cells after yellow fever vaccination (dated by TCRdb to the late 2010s). This specimen's treatment or condition label, interpreted: live attenuated yellow fever vaccine strain. Receptor amplification or capture employed 5' RACE. Sequencing was carried out with an Illumina HiSeq 2500. The raw public reads went through TCRdb reprocessing: fastp at Q25, MiXCR clone calling, in-frame beta chains kept. Rows matching on CDR3 protein sequence are summarized as one entry with the most common DNA and genes. This sample gives more than 350,000 distinct CDR3 sequences in total; 9.5% to 13% of them show up just once. Clones ranked in the top ten supply about 17% of the sample. The material was PBMCs, obtained on the day of the first yellow fever vaccination. The source is a man younger than 35 who received the YFV17D yellow fever vaccine.

This clonotype came up a few times. V and J are TRBV19 and TRBJ2-1; 8 bases match TRBD1. The germline V gene encodes CDR1 LNHDA and CDR2 SQIVND (reference sequence). This CDR3 comprises 15 residues. Losses at the gene ends were 6 bases for V and 8 bases for J; bases not matched to a gene: 12. The CDR3 region has the DNA TGTGCCAGTAGGAGCCATACCGGACAGGGCGATGAGCAGTTCTTC. It is translated as CASRSHTGQGDEQFF.

Many counts were recorded for this clonotype. This chain links TRBV6-4 with TRBJ2-6; no firm D call. Trimming removed 2 bases at V and 0 bases at J, with 2 bases between. This CDR3 is 14 amino acids long. Germline lookup yields CDR1 MRHNA and CDR2 SNTAGT. For the CDR3, the DNA is TGTGCCAGCAGTGACAACTCTGGGGCCAACGTCCTGACTTTC. This codes for CASSDNSGANVLTF.

In this sample, this clonotype turned up a few times. This chain uses TRBV19 with TRBJ1-2; 9 positions match TRBD1. Per the germline V gene, CDR1 is LNHDA and CDR2 is SQIVND (reference sequence). The V gene end was trimmed by 7 bases and the J gene end by 6 bases; junction bases not matched to a gene: 3. The CDR3 has 12 amino acids. The CDR3 sequence: CASKQGAHGYTF. Here the CDR3 DNA reads TGTGCCAGTAAACAGGGGGCGCATGGCTACACCTTC.

CDR3 amino acids: CASSGTVRGQPQHF. The CDR3 DNA follows: TGTGCCAGTAGCGGGACAGTCAGGGGTCAGCCCCAGCATTTT. The rearrangement uses TRBV19 and TRBJ1-5; 7 bases fit TRBD1. This CDR3 region has 14 residues. Germline V gives CDR1 LNHDA, CDR2 SQIVND (reference sequence). V shed 6 bases and J 6 bases; nucleotides not matched to a gene: 8.

This clonotype occurred a few times. The gene calls are TRBV19 and TRBJ1-5; possible D gene TRBD1, 5 bases. CDR1 is LNHDA, CDR2 SQIVND, per germline (reference sequence). The V end was cut by 3 bases, the J end by 3 bases, with 24 bases between. The CDR3 runs to 19 residues. Here the CDR3 DNA reads TGTGCCAGTAGTATTTGGTATTCTTTGGGGGGAACGGCCAATCAGCCCCAGCATTTT. Residues: CASSIWYSLGGTANQPQHF.

V gene TRBV5-4 combines with J gene TRBJ2-3; 9 nucleotides agree with TRBD1. The CDR3 runs 16 residues. J was trimmed by 4 bases and V by 2 bases; bases with no gene match: 8. Germline CDR1 SGHNT, CDR2 YYREEE (reference sequence). CDR3 nucleotide sequence: TGTGCCAGCAGCTTACTTCCGGGACAGGGATCAGATACGCAGTATTTT. Amino acid sequence: CASSLLPGQGSDTQYF.

This clonotype was observed at least ten times. The rearrangement joins TRBV28 to TRBJ2-5; D unresolved. CDR3 size: 14 residues. Germline lookup yields CDR1 MDHEN and CDR2 SYDVKM. The V end was cut by 3 bases, the J end by 5 bases, with 13 bases between. This CDR3 reads CASSLVTARETQYF. For the CDR3, the DNA is TGTGCCAGCAGTTTGGTGACGGCCCGGGAGACCCAGTACTTC.

This clonotype was detected a few times. The chain carries TRBV2 and TRBJ1-1, with D unclear. In germline, CDR1 is SNHLY, CDR2 FYNNEI. There are 13 residues in the CDR3. V shed 10 bases and J shed 3 bases, with 15 bases lying between them. The CDR3 region has the DNA TGTGCCACCCGACTGGAAACGGACACTGAAGCTTTCTTT. Amino acids: CATRLETDTEAFF.

The chain joins TRBV20-1 to TRBJ2-7; either TRBD1 or TRBD2 may fit D (6 bases each). The CDR3 is 13 residues long. The ends were cut back, 3 bases at V and 4 bases at J, with 13 bases in the middle. Germline V gene lookup returns CDR1 DFQATT and CDR2 SNEGSKA (reference sequence). DNA of the CDR3: TGCAGTGCTAGTGACAGGAGGGCTTACGAGCAGTACTTC. Translated, it gives CSASDRRAYEQYF.

In this sample, this clonotype turned up a few times. The chain is built from TRBV7-9 and TRBJ1-2; D is perhaps TRBD1 (5 bases). The CDR3 is 12 residues long. The ends were cut back, 5 bases at V and 9 bases at J, with 13 bases in the middle. In germline, CDR1 is SEHNR, CDR2 FQNEAQ (reference sequence). This CDR3 is CASSPSGGSYTF. The CDR3 region has the DNA TGTGCCAGCAGCCCGAGCGGGGGGAGCTACACCTTC. The full variable domain, with the rest looked up from reference TRBV7-9 and TRBJ1-2, is DTGVSQNPRHKITKRGQNVTFRCDPISEHNRLYWYRQTLGQGPEFLTYFQNEAQLEKSRLLSDRFSAERPKGSFSTLEIQRTEQGDSAMYLCASSPSGGSYTFGSGTRLTVV.

This clonotype was observed a handful of times. The CDR3 protein is CSARSGQDNQPQHF. CDR3 bases: TGCAGTGCTAGGTCTGGACAGGACAATCAGCCCCAGCATTTT. The chain carries TRBV20-1 and TRBJ1-5; 7 bases are a match to TRBD1. The V gene end was trimmed by 3 bases and the J gene end by 3 bases; junction bases not matched to a gene: 5. The CDR3 length is 14 residues. Germline CDR1 reads DFQATT; CDR2 reads SNEGSKA (reference sequence).

This clonotype appeared a few times. The rearrangement links TRBV12-3 or TRBV12-4 to TRBJ2-1; 9 bases map to TRBD2. The CDR3 contains 13 residues. V was pared by 5 bases and J by 10 bases, with 6 bases of the junction left unmatched. CDR3: CASSQGTSNEQFF. The DNA for the CDR3 is TGTGCCAGCAGTCAGGGGACTAGCAACGAGCAGTTCTTC.

The rearrangement links TRBV10-3 to TRBJ1-5; TRBD1 matches 11 bases. The V and J ends lost 11 bases and 5 bases, in that order; junction bases with no gene match: 5. The CDR3 has 13 amino acids. The germline V gene encodes CDR1 ENHRY and CDR2 SYGVKD. This chain's CDR3 is CAAWDRGDQPQHF. The CDR3 DNA sequence: TGTGCCGCTTGGGACAGGGGGGATCAGCCCCAGCATTTT.

The sample holds a few counts of this clonotype. The V call is TRBV20-1, the J call TRBJ2-5; tentatively, D is TRBD2 (6 bases). The CDR3 runs 14 residues. Deletions cut 5 bases from V and 5 bases from J, with 18 bases between. Germline CDR1 is DFQATT and CDR2 is SNEGSKA (reference sequence). The CDR3 region is CSAGTSRSWETQYF. The CDR3 region has the DNA TGCAGTGCTGGGACTTCTAGGAGTTGGGAGACCCAGTACTTC.